The T cell receptor (beta chain) described here comes from a study of cytomegalovirus exposure and HLA in healthy donors. The PCR ran on 60 Vbeta and 13 Jbeta primers. Produced via immunoSEQ multiplex PCR; TCRdb's table is partial and in-frame only. This repertoire shows under 150,000 clones, approximately 89% found once; its top ten account for approximately 6.7%. Source material: PBMCs. This receptor was taken from a woman aged 25 to 45 in good health and CMV-seropositive.

Written as DNA, the CDR3 is TGTGCCAGCAGTGACGAGGGTTGGTTACCCTACGAGCAGTACTTC. Amino acids: CASSDEGWLPYEQYF. The gene calls are TRBV6-1 and TRBJ2-7; TRBD2 might be the D (5 bases). This CDR3 is 15 amino acids long. The V gene lost 3 bases and the J gene lost 2 bases, with 14 bases spanning the gap. CDR1 is MNHNS, CDR2 SASEGT, per germline.